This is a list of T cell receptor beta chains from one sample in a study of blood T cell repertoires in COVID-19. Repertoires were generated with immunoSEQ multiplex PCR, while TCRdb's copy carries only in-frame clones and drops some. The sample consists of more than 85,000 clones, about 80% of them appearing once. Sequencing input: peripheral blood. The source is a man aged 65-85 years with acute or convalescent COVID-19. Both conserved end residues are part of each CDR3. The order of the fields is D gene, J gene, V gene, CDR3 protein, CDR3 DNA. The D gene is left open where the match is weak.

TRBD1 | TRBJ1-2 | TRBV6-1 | CASSQRTGDPYGYTF | TGTGCCAGCAGTCAAAGGACAGGGGATCCCTATGGCTACACCTTC
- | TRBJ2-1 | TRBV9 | CASSVGSRGVSNEQFF | TGTGCCAGCAGCGTAGGAAGCAGGGGAGTCAGCAATGAGCAGTTCTTC
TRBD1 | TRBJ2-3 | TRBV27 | CASSFRDRLSQTQYF | TGTGCCAGCAGTTTCCGGGACAGACTCTCACAGACGCAGTATTTT
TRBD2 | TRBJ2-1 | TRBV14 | CASSHGSGGGKGEQFF | TGTGCCAGCAGCCACGGTAGCGGGGGGGGAAAGGGTGAGCAGTTCTTC
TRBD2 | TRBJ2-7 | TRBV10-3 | CAIRAPSSGSYEQYF | TGTGCCATCAGGGCTCCCTCTAGCGGCTCCTACGAGCAGTACTTC
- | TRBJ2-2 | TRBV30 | CAWALGGGNTGELFF | TGTGCCTGGGCCCTGGGGGGAGGGAACACCGGGGAGCTGTTTTTT
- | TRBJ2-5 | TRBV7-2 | CASSSDRRAQYF | TGTGCCAGCAGTTCCGACAGAAGGGCCCAGTACTTC
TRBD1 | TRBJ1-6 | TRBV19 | CASAGTGVQTLHF | TGTGCCAGCGCCGGGACAGGGGTACAAACCCTCCACTTT
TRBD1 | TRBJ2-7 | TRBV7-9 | CASSRQGGREQYF | TGTGCCAGCAGCCGACAGGGGGGTAGGGAGCAGTACTTC
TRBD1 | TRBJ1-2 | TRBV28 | CASSLIQGAQGYTF | TGTGCCAGCAGTCTAATACAGGGGGCGCAGGGCTACACCTTC
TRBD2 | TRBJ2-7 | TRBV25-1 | CASSGGGERAPLYEQYF | TGTGCCAGCAGTGGGGGAGGGGAGAGGGCCCCTCTCTACGAGCAGTACTTC
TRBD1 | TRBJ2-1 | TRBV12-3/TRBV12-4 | CASSPDRALGQFF | TGTGCCAGCAGTCCGGACAGGGCCTTGGGGCAGTTCTTC